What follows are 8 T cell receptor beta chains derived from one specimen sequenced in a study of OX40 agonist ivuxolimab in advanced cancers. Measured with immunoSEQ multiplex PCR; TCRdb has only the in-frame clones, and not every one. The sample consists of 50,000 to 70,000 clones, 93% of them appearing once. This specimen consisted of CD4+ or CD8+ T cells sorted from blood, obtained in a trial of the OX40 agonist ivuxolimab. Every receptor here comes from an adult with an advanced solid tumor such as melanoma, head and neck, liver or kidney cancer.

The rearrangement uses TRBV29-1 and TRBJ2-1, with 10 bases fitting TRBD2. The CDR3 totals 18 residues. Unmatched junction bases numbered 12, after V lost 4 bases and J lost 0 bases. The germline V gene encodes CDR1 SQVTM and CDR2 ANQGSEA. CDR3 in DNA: TGCAGCGTTGTGATGGTAGCGGGAGGATTAAGCTCCTACAATGAGCAGTTCTTC. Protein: CSVVMVAGGLSSYNEQFF.

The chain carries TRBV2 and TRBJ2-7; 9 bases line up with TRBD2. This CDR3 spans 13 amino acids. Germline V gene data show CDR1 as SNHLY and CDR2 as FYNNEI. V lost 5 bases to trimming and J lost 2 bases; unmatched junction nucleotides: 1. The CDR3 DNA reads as TGTGCCAGCAGTTGGACTAGCGCCTACGAGCAGTACTTC. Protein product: CASSWTSAYEQYF.

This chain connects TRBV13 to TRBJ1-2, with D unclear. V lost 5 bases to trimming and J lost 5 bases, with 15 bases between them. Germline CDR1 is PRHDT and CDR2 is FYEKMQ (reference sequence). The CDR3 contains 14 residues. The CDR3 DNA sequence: TGTGCCAGCAGCCTGAGCGTCTCCGGGTATGGCTACACCTTC. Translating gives CASSLSVSGYGYTF.

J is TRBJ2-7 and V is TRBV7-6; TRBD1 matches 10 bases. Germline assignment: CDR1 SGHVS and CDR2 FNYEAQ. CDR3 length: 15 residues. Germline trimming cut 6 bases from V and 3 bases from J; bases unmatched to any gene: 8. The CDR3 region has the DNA TGTGCCAGCAGTCCGCCCGGGACAGGGGACTACGAGCAGTACTTC. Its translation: CASSPPGTGDYEQYF.

CDR3 nucleotides: TGTGCCAGCAGTGAAGAGGTGGCCGCGAGCAATCAGCCCCAGCATTTT. The encoded protein is CASSEEVAASNQPQHF. This chain uses TRBV6-1 with TRBJ1-5; D is unresolved. Germline-derived CDR1 and CDR2 are MNHNS and SASEGT. The CDR3 consists of 16 residues. V shed 1 base and J shed 1 base, with 11 bases lying between them.

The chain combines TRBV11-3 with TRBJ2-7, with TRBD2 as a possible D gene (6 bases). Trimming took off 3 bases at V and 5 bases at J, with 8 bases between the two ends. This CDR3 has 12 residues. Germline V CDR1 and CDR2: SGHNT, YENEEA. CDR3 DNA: TGTGCCAGCAGCTTCCCGGGGGACGAGCAGTACTTC. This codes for CASSFPGDEQYF.

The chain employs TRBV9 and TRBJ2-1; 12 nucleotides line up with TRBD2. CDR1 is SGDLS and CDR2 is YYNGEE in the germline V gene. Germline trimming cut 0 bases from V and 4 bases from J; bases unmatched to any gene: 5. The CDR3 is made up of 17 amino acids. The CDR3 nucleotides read TGTGCCAGCAGCGTAGGGGGACTAGCGGGTCGATACAATGAGCAGTTCTTC. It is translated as CASSVGGLAGRYNEQFF.

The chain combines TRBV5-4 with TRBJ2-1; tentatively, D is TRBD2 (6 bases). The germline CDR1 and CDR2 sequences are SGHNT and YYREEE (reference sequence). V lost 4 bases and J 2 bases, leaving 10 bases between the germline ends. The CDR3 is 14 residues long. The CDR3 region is CASSGGTAYNEQFF. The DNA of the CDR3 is TGTGCCAGCAGCGGCGGGACCGCCTACAATGAGCAGTTCTTC. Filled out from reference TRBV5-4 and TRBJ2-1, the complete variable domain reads ETGVTQSPTHLIKTRGQQVTLRCSSQSGHNTVSWYQQALGQGPQFIFQYYREEENGRGNFPPRFSGLQFPNYSSELNVNALELDDSALYLCASSGGTAYNEQFFGPGTRLTVL.